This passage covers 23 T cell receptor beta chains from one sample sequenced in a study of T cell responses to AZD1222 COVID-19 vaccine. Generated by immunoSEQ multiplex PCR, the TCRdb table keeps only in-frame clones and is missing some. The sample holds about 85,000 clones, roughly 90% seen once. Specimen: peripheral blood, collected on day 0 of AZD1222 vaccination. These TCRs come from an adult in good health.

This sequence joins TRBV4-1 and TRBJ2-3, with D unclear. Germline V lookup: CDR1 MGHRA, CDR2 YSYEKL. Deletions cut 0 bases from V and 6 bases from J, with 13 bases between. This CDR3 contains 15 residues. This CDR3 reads CASSQEGGSLDTQYF. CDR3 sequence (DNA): TGCGCCAGCAGCCAAGAGGGCGGTAGTCTCGATACGCAGTATTTT.

The CDR3 DNA sequence: TGTGCCAGCAGTGTTCCCTACGAGCAGTACTTC. Protein product: CASSVPYEQYF. The chain joins TRBV6-4 to TRBJ2-7; D gene unclear. This CDR3 is 11 amino acids long. V lost 4 bases to trimming and J lost 2 bases, with 3 bases between them. Looked up from germline, CDR1 is MRHNA and CDR2 is SNTAGT.

CDR3 sequence (DNA): TGTGCCAGCAGCCAGGGTAACTATGGCTACACCTTC. Translation gives CASSQGNYGYTF. This chain uses TRBV12-3 or TRBV12-4 with TRBJ1-2; D is perhaps TRBD1 (5 bases). This CDR3 has 12 amino acids. V was trimmed by 6 bases and J by 1 base, leaving 6 bases between them.

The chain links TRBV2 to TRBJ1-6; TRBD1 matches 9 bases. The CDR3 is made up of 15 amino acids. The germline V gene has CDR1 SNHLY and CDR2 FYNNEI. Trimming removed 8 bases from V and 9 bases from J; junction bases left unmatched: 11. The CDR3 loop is CASWENTGGVSPLHF. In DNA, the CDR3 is TGTGCCAGCTGGGAGAACACAGGGGGCGTTTCACCCCTCCACTTT. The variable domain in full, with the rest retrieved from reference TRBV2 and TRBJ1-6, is EPEVTQTPSHQVTQMGQEVILRCVPISNHLYFYWYRQILGQKVEFLVSFYNNEISEKSEIFDDQFSVERPDGSNFTLKIRSTKLEDSAMYFCASWENTGGVSPLHFGNGTRLTVT.

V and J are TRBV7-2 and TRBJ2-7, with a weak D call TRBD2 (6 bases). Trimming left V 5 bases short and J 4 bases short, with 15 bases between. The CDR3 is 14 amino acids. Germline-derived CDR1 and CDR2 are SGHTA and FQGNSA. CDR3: CASSLGSGRYEQYF. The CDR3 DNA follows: TGTGCCAGCAGCCTTGGGAGTGGGAGGTACGAGCAGTACTTC.

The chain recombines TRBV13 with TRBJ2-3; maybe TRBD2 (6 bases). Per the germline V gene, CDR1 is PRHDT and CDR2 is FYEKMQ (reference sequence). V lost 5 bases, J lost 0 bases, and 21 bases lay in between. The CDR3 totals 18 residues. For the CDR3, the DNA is TGTGCCAGCAGCATTAGCTTTGGGTTAGCGGCTAGCACAGATACGCAGTATTTT. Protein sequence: CASSISFGLAASTDTQYF.

The DNA of the CDR3 is TGTGCCAGCAGGGGGGGGCTGGATCAGCCCCAGCATTTT. This translates into CASRGGLDQPQHF. The chain combines TRBV27 with TRBJ1-5; TRBD1 is a possible D gene (6 bases). The germline V gene has CDR1 MNHEY and CDR2 SMNVEV (reference sequence). V shed 6 bases and J shed 5 bases, with 11 bases lying between them. The CDR3 extends over 13 amino acids.

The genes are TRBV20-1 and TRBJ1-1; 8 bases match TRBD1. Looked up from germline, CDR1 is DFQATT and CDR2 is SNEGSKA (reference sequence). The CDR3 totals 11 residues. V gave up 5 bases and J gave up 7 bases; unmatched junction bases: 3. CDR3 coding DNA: TGCAGTGCTCTAGACAGGGGTGAAGCTTTCTTT. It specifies CSALDRGEAFF.

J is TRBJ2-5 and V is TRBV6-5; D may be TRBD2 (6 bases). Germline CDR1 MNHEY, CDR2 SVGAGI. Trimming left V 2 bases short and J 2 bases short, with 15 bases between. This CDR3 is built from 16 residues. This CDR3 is CASSYVGTRYQETQYF. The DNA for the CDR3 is TGTGCCAGCAGTTACGTCGGGACTCGGTATCAAGAGACCCAGTACTTC.

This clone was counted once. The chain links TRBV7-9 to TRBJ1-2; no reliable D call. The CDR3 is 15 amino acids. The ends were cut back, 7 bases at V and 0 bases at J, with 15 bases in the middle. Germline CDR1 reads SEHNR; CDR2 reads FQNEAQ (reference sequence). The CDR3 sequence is CASTPSGDANYGYTF. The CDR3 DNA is TGTGCCAGCACCCCATCCGGGGATGCTAACTATGGCTACACCTTC.

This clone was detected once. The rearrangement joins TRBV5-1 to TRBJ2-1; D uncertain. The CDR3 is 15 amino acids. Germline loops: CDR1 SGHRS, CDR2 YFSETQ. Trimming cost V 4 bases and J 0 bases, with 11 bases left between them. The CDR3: CASSATVSSYNEQFF. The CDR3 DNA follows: TGCGCCAGCAGCGCGACCGTCAGCTCCTACAATGAGCAGTTCTTC.

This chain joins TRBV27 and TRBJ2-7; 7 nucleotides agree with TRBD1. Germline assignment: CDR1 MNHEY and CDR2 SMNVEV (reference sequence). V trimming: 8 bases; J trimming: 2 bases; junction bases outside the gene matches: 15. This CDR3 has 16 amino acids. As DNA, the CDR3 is TGTGCCAGCGGACAGGCGAGACGGGACCGGGCCTACGAGCAGTACTTC. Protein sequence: CASGQARRDRAYEQYF.

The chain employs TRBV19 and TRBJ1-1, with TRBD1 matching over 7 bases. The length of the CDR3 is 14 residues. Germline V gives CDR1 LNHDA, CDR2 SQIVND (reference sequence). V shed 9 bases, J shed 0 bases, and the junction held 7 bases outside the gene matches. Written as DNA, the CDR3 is TGTGCCAGAGACAGGGAACACTTGAACACTGAAGCTTTCTTT. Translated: CARDREHLNTEAFF.

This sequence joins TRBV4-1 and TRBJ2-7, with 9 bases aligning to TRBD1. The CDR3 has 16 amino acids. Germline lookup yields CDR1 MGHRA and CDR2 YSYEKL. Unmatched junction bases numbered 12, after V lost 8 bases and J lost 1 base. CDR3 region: CASSPAGTGLSYEQYF. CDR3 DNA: TGCGCCAGCTCCCCGGCGGGGACAGGGCTTTCCTACGAGCAGTACTTC.

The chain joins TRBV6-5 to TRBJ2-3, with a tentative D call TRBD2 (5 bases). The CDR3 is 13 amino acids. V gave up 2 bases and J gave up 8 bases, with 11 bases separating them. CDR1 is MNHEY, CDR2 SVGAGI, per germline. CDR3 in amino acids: CASSYGLAFTQYF. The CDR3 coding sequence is TGTGCCAGCAGTTACGGACTGGCCTTTACGCAGTATTTT.

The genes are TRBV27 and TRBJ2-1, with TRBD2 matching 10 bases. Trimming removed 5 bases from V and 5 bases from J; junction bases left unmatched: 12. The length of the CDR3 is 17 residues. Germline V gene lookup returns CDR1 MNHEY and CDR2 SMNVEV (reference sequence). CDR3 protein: CASSRSGLASGDNEQFF. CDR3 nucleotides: TGTGCCAGCAGTCGCTCGGGACTAGCGTCGGGGGACAATGAGCAGTTCTTC.

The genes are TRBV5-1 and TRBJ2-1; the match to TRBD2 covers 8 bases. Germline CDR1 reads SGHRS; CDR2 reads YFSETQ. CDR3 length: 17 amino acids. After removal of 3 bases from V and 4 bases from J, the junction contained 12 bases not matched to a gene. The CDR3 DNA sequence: TGCGCCAGCAGCTCTGTTCCCGCGGGGGGCCTATACAATGAGCAGTTCTTC. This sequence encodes CASSSVPAGGLYNEQFF.

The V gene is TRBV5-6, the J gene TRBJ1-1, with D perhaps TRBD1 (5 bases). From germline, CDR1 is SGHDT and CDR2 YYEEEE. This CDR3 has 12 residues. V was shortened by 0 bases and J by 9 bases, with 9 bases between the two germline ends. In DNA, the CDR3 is TGTGCCAGCAGCTTGGGAGGGGCTAAAGCTTTCTTT. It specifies CASSLGGAKAFF.

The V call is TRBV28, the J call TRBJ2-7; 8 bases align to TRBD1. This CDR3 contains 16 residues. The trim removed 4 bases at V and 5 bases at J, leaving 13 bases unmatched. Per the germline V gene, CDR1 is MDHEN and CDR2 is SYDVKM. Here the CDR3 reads CASSSHPGAGGHEQYF. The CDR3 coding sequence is TGTGCCAGCAGTTCCCACCCCGGGGCAGGGGGCCACGAGCAGTACTTC. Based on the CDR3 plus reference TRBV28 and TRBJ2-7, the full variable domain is DVKVTQSSRYLVKRTGEKVFLECVQDMDHENMFWYRQDPGLGLRLIYFSYDVKMKEKGDIPEGYSVSREKKERFSLILESASTNQTSMYLCASSSHPGAGGHEQYFGPGTRLTVT.

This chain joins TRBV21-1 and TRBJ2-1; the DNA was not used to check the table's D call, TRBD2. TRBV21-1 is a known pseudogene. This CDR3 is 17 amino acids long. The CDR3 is CASSNRGERGSYNEQFF. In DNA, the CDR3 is TGTGCCAGCAGCAACCGGGGGGAGCGCGGCTCCTACAATGAGCAGTTCTTC.

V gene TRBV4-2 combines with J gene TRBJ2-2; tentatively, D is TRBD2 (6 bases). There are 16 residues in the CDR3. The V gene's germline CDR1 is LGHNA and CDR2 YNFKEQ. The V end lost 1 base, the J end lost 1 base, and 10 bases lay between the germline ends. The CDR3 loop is CASSQASGGNTGELFF. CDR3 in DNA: TGTGCCAGCAGCCAAGCGTCCGGGGGGAACACCGGGGAGCTGTTTTTT.

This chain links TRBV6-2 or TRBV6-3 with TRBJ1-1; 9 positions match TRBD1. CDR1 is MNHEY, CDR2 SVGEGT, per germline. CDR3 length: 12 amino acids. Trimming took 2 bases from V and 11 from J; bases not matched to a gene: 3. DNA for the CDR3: TGTGCCAGCAGTTACATGGGGACAGGGGCTTTCTTT. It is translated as CASSYMGTGAFF.

DNA for the CDR3: TGTGCCAGCAGCACATCTAGGGGGGCTGATACCTACGAGCAGTACTTC. This translates into CASSTSRGADTYEQYF. J is TRBJ2-7 and V is TRBV11-2; tentatively, D is TRBD1 or TRBD2 (6 bases each). V was trimmed by 5 bases and J by 2 bases, leaving 19 bases between them. In germline, CDR1 is SGHAT, CDR2 FQNNGV. There are 16 residues in the CDR3.